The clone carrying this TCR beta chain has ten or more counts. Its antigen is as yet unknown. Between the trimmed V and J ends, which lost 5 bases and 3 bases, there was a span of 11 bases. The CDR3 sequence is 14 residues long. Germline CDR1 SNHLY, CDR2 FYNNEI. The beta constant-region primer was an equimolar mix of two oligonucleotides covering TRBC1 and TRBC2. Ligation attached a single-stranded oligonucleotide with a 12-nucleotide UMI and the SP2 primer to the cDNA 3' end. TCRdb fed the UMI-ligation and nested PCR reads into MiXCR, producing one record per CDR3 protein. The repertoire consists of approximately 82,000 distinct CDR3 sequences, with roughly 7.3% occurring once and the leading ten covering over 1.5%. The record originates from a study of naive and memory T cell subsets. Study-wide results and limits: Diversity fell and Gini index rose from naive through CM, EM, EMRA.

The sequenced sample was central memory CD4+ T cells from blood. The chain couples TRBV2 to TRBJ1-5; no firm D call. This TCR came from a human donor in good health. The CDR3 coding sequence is TGTGCCAGCAGTCCCTGGGGTAACAATCAGCCCCAGCATTTT. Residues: CASSPWGNNQPQHF. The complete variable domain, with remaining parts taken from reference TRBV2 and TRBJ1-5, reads EPEVTQTPSHQVTQMGQEVILRCVPISNHLYFYWYRQILGQKVEFLVSFYNNEISEKSEIFDDQFSVERPDGSNFTLKIRSTKLEDSAMYFCASSPWGNNQPQHFGDGTRLSIL.